This is a list of T cell receptor beta chains from one sample in a study of blood T cell repertoires in COVID-19. TCRdb's table, derived via immunoSEQ multiplex PCR, lists solely in-frame clones and lacks some. The repertoire includes about 80,000 clones, 90% to 95% of them detected once, and 1.9% sits in the top ten. Sequencing was done on a sample of peripheral blood. Every receptor here comes from a woman between 45 and 60 years old in a cohort sampled during active COVID-19. Both conserved end residues are part of each CDR3. A D gene is named only where the DNA matches it firmly. The size field is filled for only some rows; it gives once, few, many or a size class.

14 TRBJ2-1 TRBV28 . . TGTGCCAGCAGTTTTGAGGGTTTTGTCTATGAGCAGTTCTTC CASSFEGFVYEQFF
15 TRBJ1-3 TRBV19 once . TGTGCCAGTATGCTAGGAGTGAGTTCTGGAAACACCATATATTTT CASMLGVSSGNTIYF
15 TRBJ2-1 TRBV28 . TRBD2 TGTGCCAGCAGTCCCACCGGGGGACTAGCGGGAGAGCAGTTCTTC CASSPTGGLAGEQFF
13 TRBJ1-2 TRBV19 . . TGTGCCAGTAGTATAGATCCGCAGAACGGCTACACCTTC CASSIDPQNGYTF
19 TRBJ2-5 TRBV30 . TRBD1 TGTGCCTGGAGTGGGAGGAAGAAGGGGGGGACAGGGGCCCAAGAGACCCAGTACTTC CAWSGRKKGGTGAQETQYF
14 TRBJ2-7 TRBV6-5 . TRBD1 TGTGCCAGCAATACCGGGACAGGGGTTAGCGAGCAGTACTTC CASNTGTGVSEQYF
15 TRBJ2-3 TRBV5-1 once . TGCGCCAGCAGCTTGGATCGGGGGTTAACAGATACGCAGTATTTT CASSLDRGLTDTQYF
13 TRBJ2-7 TRBV25-1 . TRBD1 TGTGCCAGCACCGGGACAGTCTCCTACGAGCAGTACTTC CASTGTVSYEQYF
14 TRBJ1-1 TRBV19 . . TGTGCCAGTAGTGACGACAGGCTGAACACTGAAGCTTTCTTT CASSDDRLNTEAFF
14 TRBJ2-7 TRBV6-5 . . TGTGCCAGCAGCACGATAGGGGGATCTTACGAGCAGTACTTC CASSTIGGSYEQYF
13 TRBJ2-7 TRBV12-3/TRBV12-4 . TRBD2 TGTGCCAGCAGTCTCGGACTAGGCGGCGAGCAGTACTTC CASSLGLGGEQYF
14 TRBJ1-1 TRBV7-2 . TRBD1 TGTGCCAGCAGCCAGACGACAGGGGAAACTGAAGCTTTCTTT CASSQTTGETEAFF
14 TRBJ1-2 TRBV18 . . TGTGCCAGCTCACCAGGCACTACTAACTATGGCTACACCTTC CASSPGTTNYGYTF
16 TRBJ2-2 TRBV27 . TRBD1 TGTGCCAGCAGTCCAAGGGACAGACAGAACACCGGGGAGCTGTTTTTT CASSPRDRQNTGELFF
15 TRBJ1-2 TRBV29-1 . TRBD1 TGCAGCGTTCGAGGACAGGACGAAAGTAACTATGGCTACACCTTC CSVRGQDESNYGYTF
14 TRBJ2-1 TRBV3-1/TRBV3-2 . TRBD2 TGTGCCAGCAGCCCTGGACTAGCGGACAATGAGCAGTTCTTC CASSPGLADNEQFF
14 TRBJ2-7 TRBV5-4 . TRBD2 TGTGCCAGCACCGGGGGGGGCCCCTCCTACGAGCAGTACTTC CASTGGGPSYEQYF
16 TRBJ1-5 TRBV6-2/TRBV6-3 . . TGTGCCAGCAGTTACGTAGGGGCTCGGTCTTCTCAGCCCCAGCATTTT CASSYVGARSSQPQHF
16 TRBJ2-1 TRBV2 . TRBD2 TGTGCCAGCAGTGGAGTGGCTAGCGGGAGATTCAATGAGCAGTTCTTC CASSGVASGRFNEQFF
16 TRBJ2-3 TRBV9 . TRBD2 TGTGCCAGCAGCGTAGGCCTAGCGGGAGAGGTAGATACGCAGTATTTT CASSVGLAGEVDTQYF
12 TRBJ2-5 TRBV10-2 . TRBD2 TGCGCCAGCCTAGCGGATCAAGAGACCCAGTACTTC CASLADQETQYF
15 TRBJ1-6 TRBV10-2 . . TGCGCCAGCGGAGTCCAGAGCTCCTATAATTCACCCCTCCACTTT CASGVQSSYNSPLHF
16 TRBJ2-5 TRBV12-5 . . TGTGCTAGTGGTTTGATGGGGGCTGAGGGACAAGAGACCCAGTACTTC CASGLMGAEGQETQYF
14 TRBJ2-1 TRBV27 . TRBD1 TGTGCCAGCAGTTTAGGGGGACAGGGGGGTGAGCAGTTCTTC CASSLGGQGGEQFF
15 TRBJ2-2 TRBV27 once TRBD1 TGTGCCAGCAGCCCGACAGGGATTTACACCGGGGAGCTGTTTTTT CASSPTGIYTGELFF
16 TRBJ1-5 TRBV10-2 . . TGCGCCAGCAGTGAGACTTCCAGGGCAGGGCGTCAGCCCCAGCATTTT CASSETSRAGRQPQHF
16 TRBJ2-2 TRBV6-5 . . TGTGCCAGCAGTTTGGAAGCGGGTACGAACACCGGGGAGCTGTTTTTT CASSLEAGTNTGELFF
15 TRBJ1-5 TRBV5-8 . . TGTGCCAGCAGCTTGGAAGGGGAAAGCAATCAGCCCCAGCATTTT CASSLEGESNQPQHF
15 TRBJ1-5 TRBV2 . TRBD1 TGTGCCAGCATGAGGGACAGAATCGGCAATCAGCCCCAGCATTTT CASMRDRIGNQPQHF
14 TRBJ2-7 TRBV28 . TRBD2 TGTGCCAGCAGCCCAACTAGCGGAAGCGCAGAGCAGTACTTC CASSPTSGSAEQYF
13 TRBJ1-6 TRBV29-1 . . TGCAGCCTTACCCAGGGTAATAATTCACCCCTCCACTTT CSLTQGNNSPLHF
16 TRBJ2-1 TRBV5-1 . . TGCGCCAGCAGCTTGGGTCCGGGTGGCTCCTACAATGAGCAGTTCTTC CASSLGPGGSYNEQFF
15 TRBJ2-7 TRBV6-5 once TRBD1 TGTGCCAGCAGGGGGGACAGGACAATCTCCTACGAGCAGTACTTC CASRGDRTISYEQYF
12 TRBJ2-2 TRBV19 . . TGTGCCAGTAGTATTTCCTCCGGGGAGCTGTTTTTT CASSISSGELFF
15 TRBJ1-1 TRBV18 . . TGTGCCAGCTCACCAGAAGCGGCAGTGAACACTGAAGCTTTCTTT CASSPEAAVNTEAFF
13 TRBJ1-1 TRBV12-3/TRBV12-4 once TRBD1 TGTGCCAGCACCCTGGACAGGGCGACTGAAGCTTTCTTT CASTLDRATEAFF
14 TRBJ1-6 TRBV27 few . TGTGCCAGCAGCACTCAGGGTTATAATTCACCCCTCCACTTT CASSTQGYNSPLHF
12 TRBJ2-7 TRBV11-3 . . TGTGCCAGCAGCCCGGCCGGGAACGAGCAGTACTTC CASSPAGNEQYF
17 TRBJ1-1 TRBV10-1 . . TGCGCCAGCCTCATCCGGGACACTAAGAGTTGGAACACTGAAGCTTTCTTT CASLIRDTKSWNTEAFF
17 TRBJ2-5 TRBV9 . . TGTGCCAGCAGCAAATACCGGGACTCTATAGGGAGAGAGACCCAGTACTTC CASSKYRDSIGRETQYF
14 TRBJ2-7 TRBV5-1 few TRBD2 TGCGCCAGCAGAGGTAGCGGGAGCACCTACGAGCAGTACTTC CASRGSGSTYEQYF
12 TRBJ2-7 TRBV2 few TRBD1 TGTGCCAGCAGCGACAGGGACCACGAGCAGTACTTC CASSDRDHEQYF
15 TRBJ2-3 TRBV7-9 . . TGTGCCAGCAGCCCAGGAGGCGGGCCCACAGATACGCAGTATTTT CASSPGGGPTDTQYF
13 TRBJ1-1 TRBV3-1/TRBV3-2 . . TGTGCCAGCAGCCAAGATCGAGGCACTGAAGCTTTCTTT CASSQDRGTEAFF